These 18 T cell receptor beta chains were sequenced from one sample in a study of spatial heterogeneity in lung cancer. Time point reported: sample taken at primary tumor resection. TCRdb re-derived calls from the 5' RACE reads in MiXCR, one entry per CDR3 protein. The table has 40,000 to 45,000 distinct CDR3 sequences, roughly an eighth seen once; the top ten hold 50% to 60%. The sample was PBMCs, taken at surgery. The receptors shown here come from a male donor with early-stage non-small cell lung cancer.

The sample holds many counts of this clonotype. The chain uses TRBV28 and TRBJ1-5, with a weak D call TRBD1 (5 bases). Trimming stripped 6 bases from V and 0 bases from J, with 6 bases between. In germline, CDR1 is MDHEN, CDR2 SYDVKM. The CDR3 covers 13 residues. DNA for the CDR3: TGTGCCAGCAGCAGGGATAGCAATCAGCCCCAGCATTTT. Translating it yields CASSRDSNQPQHF. The full variable domain, completed using reference TRBV28 and TRBJ1-5, is DVKVTQSSRYLVKRTGEKVFLECVQDMDHENMFWYRQDPGLGLRLIYFSYDVKMKEKGDIPEGYSVSREKKERFSLILESASTNQTSMYLCASSRDSNQPQHFGDGTRLSIL.

V and J are TRBV19 and TRBJ2-7, with D perhaps assigned TRBD1 or TRBD2 (5 bases each). The germline V gene encodes CDR1 LNHDA and CDR2 SQIVND (reference sequence). This CDR3 spans 14 amino acids. Trimming stripped 6 bases from V and 1 base from J, with 13 bases between. The CDR3 loop reads CASSPGTGSYEQYF. As DNA, the CDR3 is TGTGCCAGTAGCCCCGGGACCGGGTCCTACGAGCAGTACTTC.

This clonotype was recorded at least ten times. The chain recombines TRBV5-5 with TRBJ2-7; D call uncertain. The CDR3 is 12 amino acids. Trimming took 1 base from V and 2 from J, leaving 4 bases between them. Germline V CDR1 and CDR2: SGHKS, YYEKEE (reference sequence). CDR3: CASSLTAYEQYF. The CDR3 DNA is TGTGCCAGCAGCTTGACAGCCTACGAGCAGTACTTC.

The chain links TRBV5-1 to TRBJ2-5; TRBD1 might be the D (7 bases). The ends were cut back, 4 bases at V and 1 base at J, with 17 bases in the middle. Germline V gene lookup returns CDR1 SGHRS and CDR2 YFSETQ. The CDR3 spans 16 residues. The CDR3 region is CASSQFHRGGQETQYF. The CDR3 DNA is TGCGCCAGCAGCCAATTTCACAGGGGAGGCCAAGAGACCCAGTACTTC.

The chain carries TRBV5-1 and TRBJ2-1, with 8 bases that match TRBD1. The CDR3 sequence is 17 residues long. Per germline, CDR1 SGHRS and CDR2 YFSETQ. V gave up 0 bases and J gave up 4 bases; unmatched junction bases: 9. The CDR3 sequence is CASSLGLDRGRYNEQFF. CDR3 DNA: TGCGCCAGCAGCTTGGGGCTCGACAGGGGAAGGTACAATGAGCAGTTCTTC.

The table lists this clonotype with a few counts. This chain connects TRBV10-2 to TRBJ1-5; weak D call: TRBD1 (5 bases). The CDR3 totals 17 residues. Germline values: CDR1 WSHSY, CDR2 SAAADI. Trimming removed 2 bases at V and 1 base at J, with 15 bases between. CDR3 sequence reads: CASSEKMGRRSNQPQHF. The CDR3 nucleotides are TGCGCCAGCAGTGAGAAGATGGGGCGTCGGAGCAATCAGCCCCAGCATTTT.

A few counts support this clonotype. V usage is TRBV5-1 and J usage is TRBJ2-7; the match to TRBD1 covers 9 bases. Germline V CDR1 and CDR2: SGHRS, YFSETQ. This CDR3 has 14 residues. After removal of 1 base from V and 2 bases from J, the junction contained 1 base not matched to a gene. The CDR3 nucleotides read TGCGCCAGCAGCTTGACAGGGGGCCCCTACGAGCAGTACTTC. Residues: CASSLTGGPYEQYF. The variable domain in full, with the rest retrieved from reference TRBV5-1 and TRBJ2-7, is KAGVTQTPRYLIKTRGQQVTLSCSPISGHRSVSWYQQTPGQGLQFLFEYFSETQRNKGNFPGRFSGRQFSNSRSEMNVSTLELGDSALYLCASSLTGGPYEQYFGPGTRLTVT.

In this sample, this clonotype turned up a few times. The chain has TRBV12-3 or TRBV12-4 and TRBJ2-7; D uncertain. V was pared by 2 bases and J by 0 bases, with 8 bases between. This CDR3 is built from 14 residues. CDR3 in amino acids: CASSLTVSSYEQYF. The CDR3 bases are TGTGCCAGCAGTTTAACGGTGAGCTCCTACGAGCAGTACTTC.

This clonotype was seen many times. The chain has TRBV4-1 and TRBJ1-1; D is possibly TRBD1 (6 bases). This CDR3 has 15 amino acids. The germline V gene encodes CDR1 MGHRA and CDR2 YSYEKL. Trimming took off 3 bases at V and 4 bases at J, with 15 bases between the two ends. Here the CDR3 reads CASSHAWRGRTEAFF. CDR3 nucleotide sequence: TGCGCCAGCAGCCATGCATGGCGGGGGCGCACTGAAGCTTTCTTT.

For the CDR3, the DNA is TGTGCCAGCAGCTTACTTGGGACAGGGGATCAGCCCCAGCATTTT. It translates to CASSLLGTGDQPQHF. V usage is TRBV7-8 and J usage is TRBJ1-5; 10 bases are a match to TRBD1. Germline V gene sequence: CDR1 SGHVS, CDR2 FQNEAQ. The CDR3 runs 15 residues. Losses at the gene ends were 2 bases for V and 5 bases for J; bases not matched to a gene: 3.

This clonotype was observed at least ten times. The V and J genes are TRBV7-9 and TRBJ2-2, with D unresolved. Germline V CDR1 and CDR2: SEHNR, FQNEAQ (reference sequence). V gave up 6 bases and J gave up 1 base, with 9 bases separating them. The CDR3 is made up of 14 amino acids. The CDR3 DNA follows: TGTGCCAGCAGGTCCGGCCAGAACACCGGGGAGCTGTTTTTT. Translating it yields CASRSGQNTGELFF. The full variable domain, rest sourced from reference TRBV7-9 and TRBJ2-2, is DTGVSQNPRHKITKRGQNVTFRCDPISEHNRLYWYRQTLGQGPEFLTYFQNEAQLEKSRLLSDRFSAERPKGSFSTLEIQRTEQGDSAMYLCASRSGQNTGELFFGEGSRLTVL.

This clonotype was detected a few times. The chain joins TRBV28 to TRBJ2-7, with TRBD1 identical over 7 bases. V shed 5 bases, J shed 5 bases, and the junction held 12 bases outside the gene matches. Germline values: CDR1 MDHEN, CDR2 SYDVKM. CDR3 length equals 15 residues. Here the CDR3 reads CASSHQTGDWNEQYF. The DNA of the CDR3 is TGTGCCAGCAGTCACCAAACAGGGGATTGGAACGAGCAGTACTTC. Variable domain in full (rest from reference TRBV28 and TRBJ2-7): DVKVTQSSRYLVKRTGEKVFLECVQDMDHENMFWYRQDPGLGLRLIYFSYDVKMKEKGDIPEGYSVSREKKERFSLILESASTNQTSMYLCASSHQTGDWNEQYFGPGTRLTVT.

This clonotype has just a few counts. The genes are TRBV7-9 and TRBJ1-1; D remains unclear. From germline, CDR1 is SEHNR and CDR2 FQNEAQ (reference sequence). The CDR3 totals 14 residues. Between the trimmed V and J ends, which lost 0 bases and 6 bases, there was a span of 11 bases. The CDR3, as DNA: TGTGCCAGCAGCTTAGCCCGGGTGTCCGCTGAAGCTTTCTTT. Its protein is CASSLARVSAEAFF.

This clonotype was counted only a few times. CDR3 region: CASSSGTHSTDTQYF. Written as DNA, the CDR3 is TGCGCCAGCAGCTCCGGGACCCATAGCACAGATACGCAGTATTTT. V usage is TRBV5-1 and J usage is TRBJ2-3; D may match TRBD1 or TRBD2 (5 bases each). V lost 3 bases and J 0 bases, leaving 11 bases between the germline ends. CDR1 and CDR2 from the germline V gene are SGHRS and YFSETQ. The CDR3 has 15 amino acids.

The chain combines TRBV5-8 with TRBJ1-2, with 7 bases lining up with TRBD1. The CDR3 is 15 residues long. The trim removed 2 bases at V and 4 bases at J, leaving 8 bases unmatched. Looked up from germline, CDR1 is SGHTS and CDR2 is YDEGEE. The CDR3: CASSFQQGFLYGYTF. The CDR3 region has the DNA TGTGCCAGCAGCTTTCAACAGGGGTTCCTCTATGGCTACACCTTC.

This clonotype was seen a handful of times. This chain joins TRBV12-3 or TRBV12-4 and TRBJ2-2, with D perhaps matching TRBD1 (5 bases). The CDR3 runs 14 residues. V was trimmed by 2 bases and J by 8 bases, leaving 12 bases between them. This CDR3 is CASSLRQGSGELFF. The CDR3 DNA follows: TGTGCCAGCAGTTTAAGGCAGGGTTCAGGGGAGCTGTTTTTT.

This clonotype was seen only a few times. The V and J genes are TRBV14 and TRBJ2-5; 8 nucleotides agree with TRBD1. The CDR3 extends over 14 amino acids. J was trimmed by 4 bases and V by 3 bases; bases with no gene match: 4. Germline V lookup: CDR1 SGHDN, CDR2 FVKESK. The CDR3 protein is CASSHRTGRETQYF. In DNA, the CDR3 is TGTGCCAGCAGCCACCGGACAGGGAGAGAGACCCAGTACTTC.

V usage is TRBV28 and J usage is TRBJ2-4; 9 bases agree with TRBD2. The V segment lost 0 bases and the J segment 1 base; nucleotides outside the gene matches: 10. Germline V lookup: CDR1 MDHEN, CDR2 SYDVKM. This CDR3 has 19 amino acids. CDR3 nucleotide sequence: TGTGCCAGCAGTTTATGGCCTAGCGGGACCCTAGGGGCCAAAAACATTCAGTACTTC. It yields the protein CASSLWPSGTLGAKNIQYF.